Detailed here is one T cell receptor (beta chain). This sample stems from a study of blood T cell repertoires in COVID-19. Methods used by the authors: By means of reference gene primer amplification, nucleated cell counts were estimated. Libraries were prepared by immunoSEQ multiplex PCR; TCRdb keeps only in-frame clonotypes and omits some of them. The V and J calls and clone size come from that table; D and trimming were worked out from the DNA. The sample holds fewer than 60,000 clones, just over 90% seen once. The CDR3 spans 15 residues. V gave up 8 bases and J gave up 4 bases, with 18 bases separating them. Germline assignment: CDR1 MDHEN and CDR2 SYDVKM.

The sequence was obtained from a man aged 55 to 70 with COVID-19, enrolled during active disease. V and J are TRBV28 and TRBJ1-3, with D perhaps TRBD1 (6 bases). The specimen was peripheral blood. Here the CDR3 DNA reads TGTGCCAGCCGAGTGAACAGGGTCTCCGGAAACACCATATATTTT. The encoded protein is CASRVNRVSGNTIYF.